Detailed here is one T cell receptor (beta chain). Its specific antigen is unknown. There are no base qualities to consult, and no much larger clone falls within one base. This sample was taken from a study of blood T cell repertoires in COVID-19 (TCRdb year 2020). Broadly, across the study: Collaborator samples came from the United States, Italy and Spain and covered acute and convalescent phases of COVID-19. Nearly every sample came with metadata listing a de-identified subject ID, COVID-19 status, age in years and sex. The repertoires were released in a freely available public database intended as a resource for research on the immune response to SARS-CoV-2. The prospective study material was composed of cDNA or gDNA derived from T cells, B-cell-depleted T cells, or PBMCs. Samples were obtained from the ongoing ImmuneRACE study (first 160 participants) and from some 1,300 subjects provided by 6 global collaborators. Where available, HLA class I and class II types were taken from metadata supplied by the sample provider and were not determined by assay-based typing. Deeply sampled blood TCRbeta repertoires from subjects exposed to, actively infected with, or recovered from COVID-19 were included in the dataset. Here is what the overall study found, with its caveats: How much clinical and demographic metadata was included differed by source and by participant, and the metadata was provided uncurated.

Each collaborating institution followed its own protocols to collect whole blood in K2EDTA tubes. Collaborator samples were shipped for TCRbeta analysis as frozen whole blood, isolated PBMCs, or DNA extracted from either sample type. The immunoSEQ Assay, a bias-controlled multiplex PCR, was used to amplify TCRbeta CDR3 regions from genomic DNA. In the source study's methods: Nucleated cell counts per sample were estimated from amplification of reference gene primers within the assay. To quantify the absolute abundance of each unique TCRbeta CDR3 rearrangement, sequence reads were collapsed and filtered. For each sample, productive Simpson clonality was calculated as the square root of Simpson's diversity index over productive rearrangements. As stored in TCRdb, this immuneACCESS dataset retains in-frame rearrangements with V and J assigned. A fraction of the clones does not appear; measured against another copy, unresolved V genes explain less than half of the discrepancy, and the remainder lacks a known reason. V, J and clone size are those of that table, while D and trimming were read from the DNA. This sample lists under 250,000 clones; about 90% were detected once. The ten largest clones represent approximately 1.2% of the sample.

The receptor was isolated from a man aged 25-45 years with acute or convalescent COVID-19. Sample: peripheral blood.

The CDR3 corresponds to CAWRVAGVYEQYF. The sequence in DNA is TGTGCCTGGAGAGTAGCGGGAGTCTACGAGCAGTACTTC. Here the chain combines TRBV30 and TRBJ2-7, and 9 junction bases match TRBD2. CDR1 and CDR2 are drawn from the germline V gene (reference sequence): GTSNPN, SVGIG. From V the trimming removes 3 bases and from J it removes 3 bases, while the gene matches leave 3 bases of the junction unaccounted for. The CDR3 holds 13 amino acids from the cysteine to the phenylalanine. The only DNA kept is the CDR3, 39 bases in frame from the first base. Here the CDR3 is joined to the reference TRBV30 and TRBJ2-7 genes, and the full variable domain is: SQTIHQWPATLVQPVGSPLSLECTVEGTSNPNLYWYRQAAGRGLQLLFYSVGIGQISSEVPQNLSASRPQDRQFILSSKKLLLSDSGFYLCAWRVAGVYEQYFGPGTRLTVT.